This T cell receptor (beta chain) was captured in a study of blood T cell repertoires in COVID-19. In the study overall: T cells, B-cell-depleted T cells, or PBMCs supplied cDNA or gDNA.

Recruits, aged roughly 18 to 100 years, lived in 24 US areas. Researchers sorted participants into cohorts using their self-reported clinical history. Clones were sequenced by immunoSEQ multiplex PCR, and TCRdb holds only the in-frame ones, with some missing. The data hold 250,000 to 400,000 clones, with under 95% observed a single time. CDR3 length equals 14 residues. CDR1 is MNHNS and CDR2 is SASEGT in the germline V gene. Losses at the gene ends were 2 bases for V and 7 bases for J; bases not matched to a gene: 5. The specimen was PBMCs or T cells enriched from blood (not recorded which). The chain uses TRBV6-1 and TRBJ2-7, with TRBD2 matching over 10 bases. The sequence derives from a man aged 55 to 70 who had recovered from COVID-19. The DNA for the CDR3 is TGTGCCAGCAGTGAAAGAAGGGGACTAGCGGAGCAGTACTTC. This codes for CASSERRGLAEQYF.